The clone carrying this T cell receptor beta chain came up once. These data originate in a study of blood T cell repertoires in COVID-19. Study in general: T cells, B-cell-depleted T cells, or PBMCs supplied cDNA or gDNA.

Germline CDR1 and CDR2: LNHNV and YYDKDF (reference sequence). The CDR3 covers 16 residues. With 4 bases clipped from V and 0 bases from J, the junction kept 5 bases outside the gene matches. Participant ages covered about 18 to 90 years across 24 US areas. Here immunoSEQ multiplex PCR was the method, and the copy in TCRdb shows in-frame clones only, minus some. Found here are about 210,000 clones, about 89% of them singletons; the top ten hold over 7%. Sequences were obtained from PBMCs or T cells enriched from blood (not recorded which). This receptor was identified in a woman aged 18-29 years who had recovered from COVID-19. The chain couples TRBV15 to TRBJ1-5; 8 nucleotides line up with TRBD1. The CDR3: CATSKGQGLSNQPQHF. CDR3 sequence (DNA): TGTGCCACCAGCAAAGGACAGGGCCTTAGCAATCAGCCCCAGCATTTT.